A single sample is the source of the 11 T cell receptor beta chains below, sequenced in a study of metastatic and nonmetastatic thyroid tumors. Using MiXCR, TCRdb reanalyzed the PCR reads. The data hold roughly 20,000 clones, with 25% to 30% observed a single time. Thyroid surgery was preceded by no treatment in any patient. Sequencing input: tumor tissue. These receptors all stem from a male donor with papillary thyroid cancer or a benign thyroid nodule (not recorded which). Some clones in this sample may be carry-over from other donors' samples.

V gene TRBV28 combines with J gene TRBJ2-2; D is unclear. The CDR3 is made up of 10 amino acids. Trimming removed 10 bases at V and 8 bases at J, with 8 bases between. Germline V lookup: CDR1 MDHEN, CDR2 SYDVKM. The CDR3 region is CATSGGELFF. The CDR3 DNA sequence: TGTGCCACCTCGGGTGGGGAGCTGTTTTTT.

This clone was seen only a few times. V gene TRBV28 combines with J gene TRBJ2-3, with D tentatively TRBD2 (5 bases). With 5 bases removed from V and 4 bases from J, the gap between germline ends came to 10 bases. CDR3 length: 13 residues. Germline V lookup: CDR1 MDHEN, CDR2 SYDVKM. CDR3 protein: CASSPPAADTQYF. In DNA form, the CDR3 reads TGTGCCAGCAGTCCGCCAGCGGCAGATACGCAGTATTTT. The variable domain in full, with the rest retrieved from reference TRBV28 and TRBJ2-3, is DVKVTQSSRYLVKRTGEKVFLECVQDMDHENMFWYRQDPGLGLRLIYFSYDVKMKEKGDIPEGYSVSREKKERFSLILESASTNQTSMYLCASSPPAADTQYFGPGTRLTVL.

This clone has more than one count but fewer than ten. The rearrangement links TRBV6-5 to TRBJ2-7; D remains unclear. This CDR3 contains 16 residues. With 6 bases removed from V and 3 bases from J, the gap between germline ends came to 21 bases. Germline CDR1 MNHEY, CDR2 SVGAGI. CDR3 in DNA: TGTGCCAGCAGCTATCTACCGGGCCAAGAGTACTACGAGCAGTACTTC. Encoded protein: CASSYLPGQEYYEQYF.

This chain connects TRBV11-2 to TRBJ2-3; possibly TRBD1 or TRBD2 for D (5 bases each). The CDR3 extends over 18 amino acids. The V and J ends lost 5 bases and 2 bases respectively, with 23 bases between them. Germline CDR1 reads SGHAT; CDR2 reads FQNNGV. The CDR3 reads CASSPTGTDLGNTDTQYF. The CDR3 DNA reads as TGTGCCAGCAGCCCTACCGGGACGGATTTGGGCAACACAGATACGCAGTATTTT.

This clone is medium-sized by share. The chain is built from TRBV11-2 and TRBJ2-7; D call uncertain. The V and J ends lost 4 bases and 9 bases respectively, with 10 bases between them. There are 11 residues in the CDR3. The germline CDR1 and CDR2 sequences are SGHAT and FQNNGV. CDR3 nucleotide sequence: TGTGCCAGCAGCTCCAGCTGGGGGCAGTACTTC. This encodes CASSSSWGQYF.

J is TRBJ2-7 and V is TRBV5-1, with D tentatively TRBD2 (6 bases). The CDR3 is 13 residues long. V shed 5 bases and J shed 5 bases, with 14 bases lying between them. Germline loops: CDR1 SGHRS, CDR2 YFSETQ. This CDR3 reads CASRKAREDEQYF. CDR3 DNA sequence: TGCGCCAGCAGAAAAGCAAGGGAGGACGAGCAGTACTTC.

V and J are TRBV11-3 and TRBJ2-2, with TRBD2 as a possible D gene (6 bases). There are 15 residues in the CDR3. V lost 5 bases, J lost 2 bases, and 12 bases lay in between. Looked up from germline, CDR1 is SGHNT and CDR2 is YENEEA. The chain's CDR3 is CASSPGGSNTGELFF. Here the CDR3 DNA reads TGTGCCAGCAGCCCCGGGGGTAGTAACACCGGGGAGCTGTTTTTT.

About this clone: This may be a read error, as it is one base from a much larger clone. The chain couples TRBV5-4 to TRBJ1-4, with TRBD1 identical over 9 bases. The CDR3 covers 15 residues. The germline CDR1 and CDR2 sequences are SGHNT and YYREEE (reference sequence). This CDR3 is CAISSQGAPEEKLFF. DNA of the CDR3: TGTGCCATCAGCTCACAGGGGGCGCCAGAGGAAAAACTGTTTTTT.

Note on this clone: The junction shows a germline mismatch at one end, possibly a read error. The V gene is TRBV6-1, the J gene TRBJ2-6, with TRBD1 matching 8 bases. CDR3 length: 15 amino acids. Germline values: CDR1 MNHNS, CDR2 SASEGT. CDR3 in amino acids: CVSSDRGFVANVLTF. CDR3 nucleotide sequence: TGTGTCAGCAGCGACAGGGGCTTTGTGGCCAACGTCCTGACTTTC.

This chain joins TRBV20-1 and TRBJ2-2; weak D call: TRBD2 (6 bases). This CDR3 has 16 residues. The germline gives CDR1 DFQATT, CDR2 SNEGSKA (reference sequence). Trimming cost V 6 bases and J 8 bases, with 25 bases left between them. The CDR3: CSAGFGGGFITGELFF. The CDR3 nucleotides are TGCAGTGCCGGATTCGGGGGTGGCTTTATAACTGGGGAGCTGTTTTTT.

By share, this clone ranks as medium-sized. The chain links TRBV18 to TRBJ2-7; possible D gene TRBD2, 5 bases. This CDR3 is built from 14 residues. Germline assignment: CDR1 KGHSH and CDR2 LQKENI. V was trimmed by 6 bases and J by 7 bases, leaving 19 bases between them. CDR3 in DNA: TGTGCCAGCTCCCAAAGCGATACAGAGGGAGAGCAGTACTTC. This encodes CASSQSDTEGEQYF. Drawing the rest from reference TRBV18 and TRBJ2-7, the complete variable domain is NAGVMQNPRHLVRRRGQEARLRCSPMKGHSHVYWYRQLPEEGLKFMVYLQKENIIDESGMPKERFSAEFPKEGPSILRIQQVVRGDSAAYFCASSQSDTEGEQYFGPGTRLTVT.